This T cell receptor (beta chain) was captured by sequencing in a study of CD8 T cells in ankylosing spondylitis. Study-level findings and limits: There was reportedly significant enrichment of clones that were disease-linked in matched ankylosing spondylitis synovial fluid.

Concerning this clonotype itself: Its antigen is undetermined.

One entry per CDR3 protein results from TCRdb running MiXCR on the 5' RACE reads. The table has around 18,000 distinct CDR3 sequences, around 8% seen once. The sample comprised blood. This TCR came from a male donor with ankylosing spondylitis or in good health (not recorded which).

CDR3 nucleotides: TGCAGTGCTAGGCCCCAGGGGGCCTACTATGGCTACACCTTC. It translates to CSARPQGAYYGYTF. This rearrangement joins TRBV20-1 to TRBJ1-2; 8 bases are shared with TRBD1. The CDR3 has 14 amino acids. V dropped 3 bases and J dropped 3; count of bases not matched to a gene: 6. Germline lookup yields CDR1 DFQATT and CDR2 SNEGSKA (reference sequence).